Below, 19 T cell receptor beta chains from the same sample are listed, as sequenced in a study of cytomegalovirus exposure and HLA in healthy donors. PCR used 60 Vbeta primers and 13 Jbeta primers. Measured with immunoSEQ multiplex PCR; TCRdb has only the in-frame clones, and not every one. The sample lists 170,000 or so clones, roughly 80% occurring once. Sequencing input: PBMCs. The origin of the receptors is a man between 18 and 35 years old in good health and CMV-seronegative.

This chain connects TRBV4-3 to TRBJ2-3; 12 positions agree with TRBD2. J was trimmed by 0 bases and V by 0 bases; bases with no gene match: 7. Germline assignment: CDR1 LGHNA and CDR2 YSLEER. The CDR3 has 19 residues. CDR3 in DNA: TGCGCCAGCAGCCAAGATACCGGGACTAGCGGGTCTAGCACAGATACGCAGTATTTT. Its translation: CASSQDTGTSGSSTDTQYF.

The CDR3 nucleotides read TGCAGCGTTGAAGATGTGGGCACAGGGGGCACTAGCGGGTGGGCGATTGAGCAGTTCTTC. It yields the protein CSVEDVGTGGTSGWAIEQFF. The chain links TRBV29-1 to TRBJ2-1; D assignment may be TRBD1 or TRBD2 (9 bases each). Trimming pared 0 bases from V and 9 bases from J, leaving 33 bases between. Germline lookup yields CDR1 SQVTM and CDR2 ANQGSEA. The CDR3 consists of 20 residues.

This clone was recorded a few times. The chain's CDR3 is CASSASAGGFDEQFF. Written as DNA, the CDR3 is TGTGCCAGCAGTGCCTCAGCGGGGGGGTTCGATGAGCAGTTCTTC. V is TRBV6-4 and J is TRBJ2-1, with TRBD2 matching 10 bases. The CDR3 loop spans 15 amino acids. Germline trimming cut 4 bases from V and 8 bases from J; bases unmatched to any gene: 8. Germline-derived CDR1 and CDR2 are MRHNA and SNTAGT.

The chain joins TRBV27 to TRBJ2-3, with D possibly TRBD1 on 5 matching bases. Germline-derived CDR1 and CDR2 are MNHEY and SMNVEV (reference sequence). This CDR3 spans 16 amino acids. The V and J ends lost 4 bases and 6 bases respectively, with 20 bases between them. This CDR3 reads CASSSPIARGPDTQYF. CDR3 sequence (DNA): TGTGCCAGCAGTTCTCCTATAGCTAGGGGTCCGGATACGCAGTATTTT.

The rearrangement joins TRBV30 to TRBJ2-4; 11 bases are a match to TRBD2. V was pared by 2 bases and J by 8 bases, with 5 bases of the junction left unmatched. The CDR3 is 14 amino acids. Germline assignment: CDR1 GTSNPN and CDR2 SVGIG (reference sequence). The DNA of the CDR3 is TGTGCCTGGAGTCTTCTAGCGGGGGGCGACATTCAGTACTTC. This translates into CAWSLLAGGDIQYF.

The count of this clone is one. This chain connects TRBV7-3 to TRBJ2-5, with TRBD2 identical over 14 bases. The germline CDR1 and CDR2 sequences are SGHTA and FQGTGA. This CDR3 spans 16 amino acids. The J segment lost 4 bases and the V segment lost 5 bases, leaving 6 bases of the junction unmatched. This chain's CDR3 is CASSVTSGGARETQYF. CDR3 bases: TGTGCCAGCAGCGTGACTAGCGGGGGGGCCCGAGAGACCCAGTACTTC.

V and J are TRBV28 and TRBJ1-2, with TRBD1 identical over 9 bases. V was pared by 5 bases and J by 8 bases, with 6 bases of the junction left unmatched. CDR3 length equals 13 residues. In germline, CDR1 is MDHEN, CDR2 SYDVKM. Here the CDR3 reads CASSPYRGQGYTF. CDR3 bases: TGTGCCAGCAGTCCCTACAGGGGGCAGGGCTACACCTTC.

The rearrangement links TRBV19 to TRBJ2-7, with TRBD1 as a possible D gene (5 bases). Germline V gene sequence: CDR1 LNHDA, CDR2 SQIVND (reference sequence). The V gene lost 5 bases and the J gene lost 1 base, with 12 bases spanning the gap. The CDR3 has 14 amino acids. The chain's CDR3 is CASSPLTESYEQYF. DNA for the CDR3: TGTGCCAGTAGTCCTTTGACAGAGTCCTACGAGCAGTACTTC.

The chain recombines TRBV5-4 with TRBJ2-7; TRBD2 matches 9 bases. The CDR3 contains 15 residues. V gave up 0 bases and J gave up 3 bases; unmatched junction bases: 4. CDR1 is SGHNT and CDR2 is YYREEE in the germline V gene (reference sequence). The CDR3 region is CASSLVVAGDYEQYF. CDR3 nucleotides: TGTGCCAGCAGCTTGGTTGTAGCGGGGGACTACGAGCAGTACTTC.

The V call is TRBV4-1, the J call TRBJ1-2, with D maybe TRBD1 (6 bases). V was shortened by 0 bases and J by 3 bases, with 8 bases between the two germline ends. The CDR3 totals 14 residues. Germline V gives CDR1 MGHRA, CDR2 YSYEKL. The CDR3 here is CASSQEGGDYGYTF. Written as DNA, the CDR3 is TGCGCCAGCAGCCAAGAAGGGGGAGACTATGGCTACACCTTC.

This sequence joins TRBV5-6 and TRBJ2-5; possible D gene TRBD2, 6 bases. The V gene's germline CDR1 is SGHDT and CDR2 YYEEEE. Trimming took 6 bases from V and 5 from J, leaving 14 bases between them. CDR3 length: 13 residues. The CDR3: CASKTVRGETQYF. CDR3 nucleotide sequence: TGTGCCAGCAAGACGGTCCGGGGGGAGACCCAGTACTTC. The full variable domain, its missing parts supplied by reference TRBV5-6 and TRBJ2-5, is DAGVTQSPTHLIKTRGQQVTLRCSPKSGHDTVSWYQQALGQGPQFIFQYYEEEERQRGNFPDRFSGHQFPNYSSELNVNALLLGDSALYLCASKTVRGETQYFGPGTRLLVL.

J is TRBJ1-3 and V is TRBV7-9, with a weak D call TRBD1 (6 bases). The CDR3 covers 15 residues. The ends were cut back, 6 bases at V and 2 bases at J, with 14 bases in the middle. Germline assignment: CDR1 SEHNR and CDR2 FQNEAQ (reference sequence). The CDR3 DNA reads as TGTGCCAGCAGGGCCCTACAGGGAACTGGAAACACCATATATTTT. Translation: CASRALQGTGNTIYF.

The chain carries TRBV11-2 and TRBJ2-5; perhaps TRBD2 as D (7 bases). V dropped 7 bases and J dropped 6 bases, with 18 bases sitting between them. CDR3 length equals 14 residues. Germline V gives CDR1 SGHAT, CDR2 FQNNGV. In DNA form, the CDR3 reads TGTGCCAGCACCCTTGGCGGGGGCCGGAAGACCCAGTACTTC. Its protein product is CASTLGGGRKTQYF.

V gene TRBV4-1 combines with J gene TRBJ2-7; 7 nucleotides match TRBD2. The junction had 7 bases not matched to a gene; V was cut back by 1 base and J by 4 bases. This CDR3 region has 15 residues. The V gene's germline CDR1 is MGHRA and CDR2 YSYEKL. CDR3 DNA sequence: TGCGCCAGCAGCCAAGTTACGGGAGGAGAGTACGAGCAGTACTTC. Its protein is CASSQVTGGEYEQYF.

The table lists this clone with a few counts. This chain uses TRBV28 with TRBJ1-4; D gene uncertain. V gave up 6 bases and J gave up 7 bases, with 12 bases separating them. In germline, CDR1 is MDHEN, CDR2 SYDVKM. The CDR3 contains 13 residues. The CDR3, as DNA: TGTGCCAGCAGCTCCCCCGGTGGTGAAAAACTGTTTTTT. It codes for CASSSPGGEKLFF.

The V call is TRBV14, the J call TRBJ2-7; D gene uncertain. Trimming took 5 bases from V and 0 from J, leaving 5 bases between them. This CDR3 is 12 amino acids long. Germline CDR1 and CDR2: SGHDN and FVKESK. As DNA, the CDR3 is TGTGCCAGCAGCGCGTCCTCCTACGAGCAGTACTTC. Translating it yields CASSASSYEQYF.

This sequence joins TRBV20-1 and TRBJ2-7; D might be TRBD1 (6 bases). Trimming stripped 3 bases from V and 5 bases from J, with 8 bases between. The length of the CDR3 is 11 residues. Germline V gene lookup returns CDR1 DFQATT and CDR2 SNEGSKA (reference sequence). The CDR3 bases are TGCAGTGCTAGCAGGACAGACGAGCAGTACTTC. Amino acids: CSASRTDEQYF.

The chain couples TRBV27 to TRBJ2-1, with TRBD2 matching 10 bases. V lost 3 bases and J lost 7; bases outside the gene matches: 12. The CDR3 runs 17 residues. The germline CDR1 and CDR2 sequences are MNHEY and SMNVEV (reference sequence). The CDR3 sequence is CASSLLPGLAEQNEQFF. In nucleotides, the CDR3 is TGTGCCAGCAGTTTGTTACCCGGACTAGCGGAACAAAATGAGCAGTTCTTC.

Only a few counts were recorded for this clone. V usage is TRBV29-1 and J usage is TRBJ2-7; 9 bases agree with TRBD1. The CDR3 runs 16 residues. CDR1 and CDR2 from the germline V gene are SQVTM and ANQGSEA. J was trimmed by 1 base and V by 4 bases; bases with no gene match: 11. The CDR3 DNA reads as TGCAGCGTTGTGGTGGGGGAACAGGGGGCTTCCTACGAGCAGTACTTC. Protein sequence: CSVVVGEQGASYEQYF.